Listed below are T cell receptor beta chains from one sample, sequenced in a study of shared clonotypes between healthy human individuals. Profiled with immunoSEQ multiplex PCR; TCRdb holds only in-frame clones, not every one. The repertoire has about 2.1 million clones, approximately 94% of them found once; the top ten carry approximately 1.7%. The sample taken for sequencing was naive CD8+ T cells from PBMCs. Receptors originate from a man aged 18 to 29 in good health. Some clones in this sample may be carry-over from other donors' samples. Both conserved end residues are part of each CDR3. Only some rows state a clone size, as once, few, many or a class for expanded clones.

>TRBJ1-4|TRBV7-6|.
CASSLVGQGAFSNEKLFF
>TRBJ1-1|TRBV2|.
CASSEGGVNTEAFF
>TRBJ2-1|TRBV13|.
CASSQGARGNEQFF
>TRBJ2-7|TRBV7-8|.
CASSSLALSGDEQYF
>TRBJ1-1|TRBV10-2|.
CASSDGWGAFF
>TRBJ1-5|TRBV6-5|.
CASSYSAGQPQHF
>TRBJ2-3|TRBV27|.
CASSLLLAGGPSGDTQYF
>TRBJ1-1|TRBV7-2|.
CASSLPGGGHTEAFF
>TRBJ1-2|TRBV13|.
CASSSRGTYGYTF
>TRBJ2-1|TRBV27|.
CASSRGAEQFF
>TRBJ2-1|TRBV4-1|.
CASSQVGGRGWNEQFF
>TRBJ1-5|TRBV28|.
CASSLRRVNQPQHF
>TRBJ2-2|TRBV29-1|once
CSVGLPYITGELFF
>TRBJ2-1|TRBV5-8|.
CAGSHNEQFF
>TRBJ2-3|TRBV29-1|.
CSVEDPGRASTDTQYF
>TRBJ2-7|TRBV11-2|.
CASSSHQGTPYEQYF
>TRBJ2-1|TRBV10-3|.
CAISESSGDYYEQFF
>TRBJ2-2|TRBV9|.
CASRRGAGELFF
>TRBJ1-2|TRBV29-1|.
CSAIGGNYGYTF
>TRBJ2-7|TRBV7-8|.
CASSPPTMPGAYEQYF
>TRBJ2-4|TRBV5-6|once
CASSPTGEGWAKNIQYF
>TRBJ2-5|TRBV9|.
CASSEGQGARETQYF
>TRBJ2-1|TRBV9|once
CASSVGTGIFF
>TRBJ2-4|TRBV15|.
CATSGTSLNIQYF
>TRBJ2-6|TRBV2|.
CASRGYGASGANVLTF
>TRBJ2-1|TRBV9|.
CASSPRRGQGARNEQFF
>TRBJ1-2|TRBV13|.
CASSADRGYGYTF
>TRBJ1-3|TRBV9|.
CASSAPGQLNSGNTIYF
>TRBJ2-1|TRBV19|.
CASSSPETGKLDEQFF
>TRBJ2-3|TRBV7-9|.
CASSLWGTGDRGTDTQYF
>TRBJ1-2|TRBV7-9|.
CASSPTGFPNYGYTF
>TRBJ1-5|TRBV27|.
CASSLWGDDQPQHF
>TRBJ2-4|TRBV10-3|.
CAISEGWKNIQYF
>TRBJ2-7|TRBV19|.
CASRTTGYSYEQYF
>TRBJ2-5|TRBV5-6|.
CASSLVHNQETQYF
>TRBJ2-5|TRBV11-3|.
CASSLYDSETQYF
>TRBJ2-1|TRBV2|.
CASSEVSGSWNEQFF
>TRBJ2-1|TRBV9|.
CASSVDPGSSYNEQFF
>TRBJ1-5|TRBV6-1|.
CASSDRMGLQPQHF
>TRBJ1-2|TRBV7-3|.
CASSLGGSYGYTF